This TCR beta chain stems from a study of sequential checkpoint blockade in melanoma. Regarding treatment: randomized to nivolumab then ipilimumab (arm A) or the reverse (arm B). The method was immunoSEQ multiplex PCR; TCRdb's version includes in-frame clones alone and lacks a portion of them. The table has 25,000 to 30,000 clones, 60% to 80% seen once. Trimming took off 5 bases at V and 5 bases at J, with 22 bases between the two ends. The V gene's germline CDR1 is SGHTA and CDR2 FQGNSA. The CDR3 length is 16 residues. The material was CD8+ T cells sorted from blood (inferred from file names), obtained from a patient given nivolumab and ipilimumab in sequence. The receptor comes from a human donor with melanoma. The chain combines TRBV7-2 with TRBJ2-7; possible D gene TRBD1, 5 bases. The CDR3 region has the DNA TGTGCCAGCAGCATCGACCCGACAGAGAAATTGGACGAGCAGTACTTC. This gives the protein CASSIDPTEKLDEQYF.